The next 26 T cell receptor beta chains were all read from a single sample in a study of blood T cell repertoires in COVID-19. Generated by immunoSEQ multiplex PCR, the TCRdb table keeps only in-frame clones and is missing some. The sample lists about 110,000 clones, about 80% occurring once. Sequences were obtained from peripheral blood. These receptors originate from a man between 65 and 80 years old with acute or convalescent COVID-19.

The table lists this clone with a count of one. This chain connects TRBV20-1 to TRBJ1-1; D is possibly TRBD1 (6 bases). This CDR3 has 11 amino acids. Germline assignment: CDR1 DFQATT and CDR2 SNEGSKA (reference sequence). Deletions cut 5 bases from V and 12 bases from J, with 16 bases between. Here the CDR3 DNA reads TGCAGTGCTGAACAGGGCCTGAGGACTTTCTTT. It specifies CSAEQGLRTFF.

The chain employs TRBV9 and TRBJ1-4, with 8 positions matching TRBD1. The trim removed 0 bases at V and 3 bases at J, leaving 4 bases unmatched. The CDR3 extends over 16 amino acids. Germline V gives CDR1 SGDLS, CDR2 YYNGEE. The CDR3 coding sequence is TGTGCCAGCAGCGTAGGGCAGGGGGCAGCTAATGAAAAACTGTTTTTT. Its translation is CASSVGQGAANEKLFF.

The V and J genes are TRBV7-9 and TRBJ1-2, with 7 bases that match TRBD1. V shed 5 bases, J shed 5 bases, and the junction held 5 bases outside the gene matches. This CDR3 is built from 13 residues. The germline V gene has CDR1 SEHNR and CDR2 FQNEAQ (reference sequence). The CDR3 DNA sequence: TGTGCCAGCAGCCTGGACAGGAAATATGGCTACACCTTC. Amino acid sequence: CASSLDRKYGYTF.

This clone showed up just a few times. The chain uses TRBV7-9 and TRBJ2-7, with TRBD1 as a possible D gene (8 bases). The CDR3 spans 16 residues. Germline CDR1 and CDR2: SEHNR and FQNEAQ (reference sequence). V dropped 0 bases and J dropped 5 bases, with 17 bases sitting between them. The chain's CDR3 is CASSLAGGTGPNEQYF. The CDR3 DNA follows: TGTGCCAGCAGCTTAGCGGGGGGGACAGGCCCCAACGAGCAGTACTTC. Full variable domain (missing parts from reference TRBV7-9 and TRBJ2-7): DTGVSQNPRHKITKRGQNVTFRCDPISEHNRLYWYRQTLGQGPEFLTYFQNEAQLEKSRLLSDRFSAERPKGSFSTLEIQRTEQGDSAMYLCASSLAGGTGPNEQYFGPGTRLTVT.

This sequence joins TRBV6-6 and TRBJ1-6, with 9 bases fitting TRBD1. Germline-derived CDR1 and CDR2 are MNHNY and SVGAGI (reference sequence). Trimming took 6 bases from V and 6 from J; bases not matched to a gene: 0. This CDR3 has 13 amino acids. CDR3 sequence reads: CASRGQGNSPLHF. DNA of the CDR3: TGTGCCAGCAGGGGACAGGGTAATTCACCCCTCCACTTT.

This rearrangement joins TRBV9 to TRBJ2-7; 8 nucleotides align to TRBD1. The length of the CDR3 is 17 residues. Germline-derived CDR1 and CDR2 are SGDLS and YYNGEE. Trimming at V came to 4 bases and at J to 7 bases, leaving 19 bases not matched to a gene. The DNA for the CDR3 is TGTGCCAGCAGCCCCCCCAGCGGGTCGACAGGGGAAGGGGAGCAGTACTTC. Translating it yields CASSPPSGSTGEGEQYF.

The chain has TRBV6-1 and TRBJ1-4; the match to TRBD1 covers 7 bases. In germline, CDR1 is MNHNS, CDR2 SASEGT. V shed 4 bases, J shed 8 bases, and the junction held 16 bases outside the gene matches. This CDR3 comprises 17 residues. In DNA form, the CDR3 reads TGTGCCAGCAGTGGGGTGGGGACACAGGGGCGAAGAGAAAAACTGTTTTTT. It yields the protein CASSGVGTQGRREKLFF.

V gene TRBV11-2 combines with J gene TRBJ2-1; 12 nucleotides align to TRBD2. The ends lost 4 bases at V and 2 bases at J; junction bases unmatched: 0. The CDR3 runs to 15 residues. Germline CDR1 reads SGHAT; CDR2 reads FQNNGV. CDR3 loop: CASSSSGGAYNEQFF. The CDR3 DNA sequence: TGTGCCAGCAGCTCTAGCGGGGGGGCCTACAATGAGCAGTTCTTC. Variable domain in full (rest from reference TRBV11-2 and TRBJ2-1): EAGVAQSPRYKIIEKRQSVAFWCNPISGHATLYWYQQILGQGPKLLIQFQNNGVVDDSQLPKDRFSAERLKGVDSTLKIQPAKLEDSAVYLCASSSSGGAYNEQFFGPGTRLTVL.

This chain joins TRBV5-6 and TRBJ2-3, with 7 bases matching TRBD2. Germline V gene data show CDR1 as SGHDT and CDR2 as YYEEEE. The V and J ends lost 2 bases and 0 bases, in that order; junction bases with no gene match: 3. The CDR3 runs to 15 residues. In DNA, the CDR3 is TGTGCCAGCAGCTTTAGGGAGGGGAGCACAGATACGCAGTATTTT. The encoded protein is CASSFREGSTDTQYF. The full variable domain, its missing parts supplied by reference TRBV5-6 and TRBJ2-3, is DAGVTQSPTHLIKTRGQQVTLRCSPKSGHDTVSWYQQALGQGPQFIFQYYEEEERQRGNFPDRFSGHQFPNYSSELNVNALLLGDSALYLCASSFREGSTDTQYFGPGTRLTVL.

This rearrangement joins TRBV7-9 to TRBJ2-1; 8 positions match TRBD2. This CDR3 is 15 amino acids long. J was trimmed by 7 bases and V by 4 bases; bases with no gene match: 9. Germline V gene data show CDR1 as SEHNR and CDR2 as FQNEAQ (reference sequence). CDR3 DNA sequence: TGTGCCAGCAGCTCACCGCGGGGGGCCGGGAATGAGCAGTTCTTC. It codes for CASSSPRGAGNEQFF.

The V gene is TRBV6-5, the J gene TRBJ2-5, with 7 bases lining up with TRBD1. This CDR3 contains 16 residues. Germline V gives CDR1 MNHEY, CDR2 SVGAGI. V was pared by 0 bases and J by 2 bases, with 6 bases of the junction left unmatched. The CDR3 reads CASSYSGGTSQETQYF. The CDR3 nucleotides read TGTGCCAGCAGTTACTCAGGGGGCACCTCTCAAGAGACCCAGTACTTC.

The chain carries TRBV4-2 and TRBJ2-2; 12 nucleotides match TRBD2. Trimming at V came to 4 bases and at J to 6 bases, leaving 9 bases not matched to a gene. CDR1 is LGHNA and CDR2 is YNFKEQ in the germline V gene. The CDR3 contains 17 residues. The CDR3 here is CASSPRTSGEVPGELFF. The CDR3 DNA sequence: TGTGCCAGCAGCCCCCGGACTAGCGGGGAGGTGCCCGGGGAGCTGTTTTTT.

The chain carries TRBV3-1 (or the pseudogene TRBV3-2) and TRBJ2-1; no firm D call. Germline CDR1 LGHDT, CDR2 YNNKEL (reference sequence). The CDR3 is made up of 14 amino acids. V was shortened by 0 bases and J by 9 bases, with 12 bases between the two germline ends. The CDR3 DNA follows: TGTGCCAGCAGCCAAGAGCCCAGCGTGAGTGAGCAGTTCTTC. This codes for CASSQEPSVSEQFF.

V is TRBV9 and J is TRBJ2-1; TRBD2 aligns across 8 bases. The trim removed 0 bases at V and 4 bases at J, leaving 6 bases unmatched. The CDR3 spans 16 residues. Germline V gives CDR1 SGDLS, CDR2 YYNGEE. CDR3 region: CASSVVGGADYNEQFF. The CDR3 DNA reads as TGTGCCAGCAGCGTAGTCGGGGGGGCCGATTACAATGAGCAGTTCTTC.

This rearrangement joins TRBV7-3 to TRBJ1-1; 10 bases fit TRBD1. J was trimmed by 7 bases and V by 3 bases; bases with no gene match: 5. Per germline, CDR1 SGHTA and CDR2 FQGTGA. The CDR3 runs 14 residues. Here the CDR3 reads CASSLLRTGGEAFF. The CDR3 coding sequence is TGTGCCAGCAGCTTGTTGAGGACAGGGGGTGAAGCTTTCTTT.

This sequence joins TRBV6-5 and TRBJ1-3; 7 nucleotides line up with TRBD1. The CDR3 covers 14 residues. V shed 6 bases, J shed 4 bases, and the junction held 6 bases outside the gene matches. Germline V gene sequence: CDR1 MNHEY, CDR2 SVGAGI. The CDR3 DNA is TGTGCCAGCAGGGATACAGGGGCCGGAAACACCATATATTTT. Amino acid sequence: CASRDTGAGNTIYF.

This clone was counted a few times. The chain links TRBV4-1 to TRBJ2-7; TRBD2 agrees at 14 bases. The germline gives CDR1 MGHRA, CDR2 YSYEKL. CDR3 length: 16 amino acids. J lost 7 bases, V lost 1 base, and 6 bases had no gene match. The CDR3 DNA reads TGCGCCAGCAGCCAAGGAGGACTAGCGGGGGGAGAAGAGCAGTACTTC. Translation gives CASSQGGLAGGEEQYF.

The chain carries TRBV5-4 and TRBJ2-2; D not resolved. The CDR3 sequence is 12 residues long. V lost 0 bases and J 7 bases, leaving 4 bases between the germline ends. Germline V lookup: CDR1 SGHNT, CDR2 YYREEE (reference sequence). The CDR3 loop is CASSLVGGELFF. In nucleotides, the CDR3 is TGTGCCAGCAGCTTGGTCGGCGGGGAGCTGTTTTTT.

The chain employs TRBV7-2 and TRBJ2-1; no firm D call. Trimming took 1 base from V and 2 from J, leaving 18 bases between them. The CDR3 loop spans 18 amino acids. The germline V gene has CDR1 SGHTA and CDR2 FQGNSA. The CDR3 here is CASSLEDRRSQPYNEQFF. DNA for the CDR3: TGTGCCAGCAGCTTAGAGGATAGGCGGTCCCAGCCCTACAATGAGCAGTTCTTC.

The rearrangement uses TRBV29-1 and TRBJ1-1; 8 bases line up with TRBD1. The CDR3 has 14 amino acids. The junction had 10 bases not matched to a gene; V was cut back by 5 bases and J by 5 bases. Germline CDR1 and CDR2: SQVTM and ANQGSEA. The CDR3 is CSVFPRGRETEAFF. In DNA, the CDR3 is TGCAGCGTTTTTCCCAGGGGGCGTGAGACTGAAGCTTTCTTT.

V gene TRBV18 combines with J gene TRBJ2-1; 9 nucleotides line up with TRBD1. Germline values: CDR1 KGHSH, CDR2 LQKENI. The CDR3 spans 16 residues. V gave up 1 base and J gave up 3 bases; unmatched junction bases: 4. The CDR3 is CASSPLTGGNYNEQFF. Here the CDR3 DNA reads TGTGCCAGCTCACCACTCACAGGGGGCAACTACAATGAGCAGTTCTTC.

The chain recombines TRBV6-2 or TRBV6-3 with TRBJ2-7, with TRBD2 as a possible D gene (6 bases). CDR1 and CDR2 from the germline V gene are MNHEY and SVGEGT. The CDR3 totals 14 residues. V was shortened by 2 bases and J by 6 bases, with 14 bases between the two germline ends. The CDR3 DNA follows: TGTGCCAGCAGTTACGCGGGTCCCGGGGGCGAGCAGTACTTC. As protein: CASSYAGPGGEQYF.

This clone was counted once. The J gene is TRBJ1-5, the V gene TRBV29-1, with 10 bases fitting TRBD1. Germline V gene data show CDR1 as SQVTM and CDR2 as ANQGSEA. J was trimmed by 7 bases and V by 6 bases; bases with no gene match: 6. The CDR3 is made up of 13 amino acids. The CDR3 protein is CSVAGQGGQPQHF. The CDR3, as DNA: TGCAGCGTGGCTGGACAGGGGGGACAGCCCCAGCATTTT.

V is TRBV10-2 and J is TRBJ2-3; possibly TRBD1 for D (6 bases). V was shortened by 2 bases and J by 10 bases, with 13 bases between the two germline ends. The CDR3 loop spans 13 amino acids. The germline CDR1 and CDR2 sequences are WSHSY and SAAADI. The CDR3: CASSENRDRAQYF. CDR3 sequence (DNA): TGCGCCAGCAGTGAGAACAGGGATAGAGCGCAGTATTTT.

A few counts support this clone. The chain uses TRBV5-1 and TRBJ1-1; 8 bases match TRBD1. The CDR3 has 14 residues. V dropped 7 bases and J dropped 4; count of bases not matched to a gene: 9. Germline CDR1 is SGHRS and CDR2 is YFSETQ. In DNA, the CDR3 is TGCGCCAGCGGGACAGGTGGGTTGAGCACTGAAGCTTTCTTT. It codes for CASGTGGLSTEAFF.

The chain employs TRBV14 and TRBJ1-4, with TRBD1 as a possible D gene (6 bases). The CDR3 is 13 residues long. Germline loops: CDR1 SGHDN, CDR2 FVKESK. Trimming pared 4 bases from V and 8 bases from J, leaving 11 bases between. This CDR3 is CASSRTVNEKLFF. In nucleotides, the CDR3 is TGTGCCAGCAGCCGGACAGTCAACGAAAAACTGTTTTTT.